Sequencing of this T cell receptor (beta chain) was carried out in a study of Graves' ophthalmopathy and Graves' hyperthyroidism. Study details: Peripheral blood was collected at initial diagnosis, before any treatment. Overall study results and limits: Blood repertoires reportedly contained most expanded thyroid clonotypes above 0.001 frequency.

Ophthalmopathy cases showed moderate-to-severe activity, scoring CAS ≥3 and NOSPECS ≥4, with duration under 3 months. To note about this clonotype: What it recognizes is unknown.

The germline CDR1 and CDR2 sequences are MNHNS and SASEGT. The CDR3 totals 14 residues. Trimming took 2 bases from V and 7 from J, leaving 14 bases between them. RNA transcripts served as template for amplifying TCR beta CDR3 sequences. HTBI primers were used in a first-round RT-PCR, which preceded a second-round multiplex PCR. TCRdb reanalysed the multiplex PCR reads using MiXCR and keeps one entry per CDR3 protein. The sample has under 250,000 distinct CDR3 sequences; under 30% are singletons. The gene calls are TRBV6-1 and TRBJ1-2; no clear D. The receptor comes from a man aged 45-65 years with Graves' ophthalmopathy. Sequenced sample: peripheral blood. The CDR3 protein is CASSEPFHGGGYTF. DNA for the CDR3: TGTGCCAGCAGTGAACCATTTCATGGAGGTGGCTACACCTTC.